Sequencing of this T cell receptor (beta chain) was carried out in a study of Graves' ophthalmopathy and Graves' hyperthyroidism. Amplification of the TCR beta CDR3 regions used RNA transcripts (as template). Second-round multiplex PCR came after first-round RT-PCR with HTBI primers. TCRdb re-called the multiplex PCR reads with MiXCR, one entry per CDR3 protein. The sample lists roughly 480,000 distinct CDR3 sequences; about an eighth were seen once. This clonotype was observed at least ten times. The V gene lost 10 bases and the J gene lost 6 bases, with 16 bases spanning the gap. The CDR3 covers 13 residues. Per germline, CDR1 MNHEY and CDR2 SMNVEV (reference sequence).

This clonotype was sampled from a woman aged 30 to 39 with Graves' ophthalmopathy. The chain employs TRBV27 and TRBJ1-5, with D uncertain. The source material was blood. In DNA form, the CDR3 reads TGTGCCACCTCACTGGACGTGTCTCAGCCCCAGCATTTT. Its translation: CATSLDVSQPQHF.